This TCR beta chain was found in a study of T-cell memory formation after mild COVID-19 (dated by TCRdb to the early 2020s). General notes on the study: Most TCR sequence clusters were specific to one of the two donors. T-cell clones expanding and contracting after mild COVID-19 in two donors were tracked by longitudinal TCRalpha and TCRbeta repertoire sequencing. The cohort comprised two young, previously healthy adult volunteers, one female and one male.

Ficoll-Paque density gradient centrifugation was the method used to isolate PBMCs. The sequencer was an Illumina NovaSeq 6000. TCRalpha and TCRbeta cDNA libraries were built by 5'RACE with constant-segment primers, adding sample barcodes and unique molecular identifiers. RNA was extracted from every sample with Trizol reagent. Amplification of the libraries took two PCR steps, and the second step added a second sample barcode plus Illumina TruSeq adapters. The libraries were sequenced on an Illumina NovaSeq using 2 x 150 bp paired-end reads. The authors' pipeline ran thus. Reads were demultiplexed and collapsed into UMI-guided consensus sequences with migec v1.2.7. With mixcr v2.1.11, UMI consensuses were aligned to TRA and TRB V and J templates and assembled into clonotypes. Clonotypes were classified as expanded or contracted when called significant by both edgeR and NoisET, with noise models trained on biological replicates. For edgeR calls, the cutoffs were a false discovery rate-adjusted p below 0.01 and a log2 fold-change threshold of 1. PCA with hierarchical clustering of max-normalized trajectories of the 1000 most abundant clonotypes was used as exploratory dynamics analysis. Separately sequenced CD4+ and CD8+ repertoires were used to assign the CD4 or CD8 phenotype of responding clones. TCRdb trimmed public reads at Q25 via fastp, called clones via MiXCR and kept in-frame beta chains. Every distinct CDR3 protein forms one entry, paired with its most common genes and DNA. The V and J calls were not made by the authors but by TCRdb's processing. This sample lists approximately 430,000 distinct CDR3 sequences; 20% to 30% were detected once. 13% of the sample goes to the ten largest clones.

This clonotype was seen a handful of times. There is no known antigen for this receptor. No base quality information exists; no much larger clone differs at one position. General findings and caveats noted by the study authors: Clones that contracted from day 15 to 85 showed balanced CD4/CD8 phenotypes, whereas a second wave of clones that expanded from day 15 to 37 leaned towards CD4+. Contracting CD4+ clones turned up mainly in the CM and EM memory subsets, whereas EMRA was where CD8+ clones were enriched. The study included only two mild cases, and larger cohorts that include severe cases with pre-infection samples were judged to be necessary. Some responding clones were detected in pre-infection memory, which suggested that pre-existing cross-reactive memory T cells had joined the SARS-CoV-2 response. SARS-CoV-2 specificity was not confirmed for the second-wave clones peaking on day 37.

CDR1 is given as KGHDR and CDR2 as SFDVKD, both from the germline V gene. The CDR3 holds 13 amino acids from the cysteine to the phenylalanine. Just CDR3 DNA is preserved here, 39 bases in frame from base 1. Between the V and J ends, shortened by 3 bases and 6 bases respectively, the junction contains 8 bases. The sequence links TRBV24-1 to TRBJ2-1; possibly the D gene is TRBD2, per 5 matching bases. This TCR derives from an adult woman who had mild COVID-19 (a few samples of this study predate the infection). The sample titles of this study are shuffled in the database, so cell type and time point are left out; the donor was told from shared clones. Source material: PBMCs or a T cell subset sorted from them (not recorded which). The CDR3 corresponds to CATSDGRSNEQFF. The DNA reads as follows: TGTGCCACCAGTGATGGGAGATCCAATGAGCAGTTCTTC.